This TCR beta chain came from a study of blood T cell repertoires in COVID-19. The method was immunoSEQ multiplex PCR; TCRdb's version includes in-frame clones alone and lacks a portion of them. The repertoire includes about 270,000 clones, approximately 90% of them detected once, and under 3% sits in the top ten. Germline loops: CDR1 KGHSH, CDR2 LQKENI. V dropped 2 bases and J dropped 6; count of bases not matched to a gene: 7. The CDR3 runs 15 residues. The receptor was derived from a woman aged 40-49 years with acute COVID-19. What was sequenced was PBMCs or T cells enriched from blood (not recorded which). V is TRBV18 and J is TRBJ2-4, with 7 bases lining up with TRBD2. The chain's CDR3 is CASSPFAGEANIQYF. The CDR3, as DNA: TGTGCCAGCTCACCATTTGCGGGGGAGGCAAACATTCAGTACTTC.